These T cell receptor beta chains were read from a single sample in a study of T-cell reconstitution after alpha-beta-depleted transplantation in children. TCRdb re-called the PCR reads with MiXCR, one entry per CDR3 protein. The table records 350,000 to 450,000 distinct CDR3 sequences, about an eighth of them present only once. The sample consisted of PBMCs, taken from the stem cell graft. Receptor source: a human donor who donated a stem cell graft to a child with Fanconi anemia. CDR3s include the opening cysteine and the closing phenylalanine or tryptophan. D genes are given only for firm matches. Not every row has a clone size; where given, it reads once, few, many or a size class.

TRBV29-1	NA	TRBJ1-1	NA	TGCAGCGTTGACGGGGCGGGGTATTGGACTGAAGCTTTCTTT	CSVDGAGYWTEAFF
TRBV12-3/TRBV12-4	TRBD2	TRBJ2-2	many	TGTGCCAGCAGTTGGTCCCTAGCGGGGGGTTCCGGGGAGCTGTTTTTT	CASSWSLAGGSGELFF
TRBV5-4	NA	TRBJ2-3	many	TGTGCCAGCAGCTTGGTTGGGAGGCAAGGAGCAGATACGCAGTATTTT	CASSLVGRQGADTQYF
TRBV5-1	NA	TRBJ2-2	NA	TGCGCCAGCAGCTTCTTACAGGGCCCCGGGGAGCTGTTTTTT	CASSFLQGPGELFF
TRBV29-1	NA	TRBJ1-1	many	TGCAGCGTTGGTAGCTACACTGAAGCTTTCTTT	CSVGSYTEAFF
TRBV6-2/TRBV6-3	NA	TRBJ2-6	NA	TGTGCCAGCAGGGGGAACAGTTACTCTGGGGCCAACGTCCTGACTTTC	CASRGNSYSGANVLTF
TRBV7-6	NA	TRBJ2-5	many	TGTGCCAGCAGCTTAACCGGGGACTTACAAGAGACCCAGTACTTC	CASSLTGDLQETQYF
TRBV7-8	NA	TRBJ1-2	few	TGTGCCAGCAGCAGCGAAGCACCTAACTATGGCTACACCTTC	CASSSEAPNYGYTF
TRBV5-5	NA	TRBJ2-2	few	TGTGCCAGCAGCTTGGTGTTTGGGGGGACCGGGGAGCTGTTTTTT	CASSLVFGGTGELFF
TRBV4-2	TRBD2	TRBJ2-3	few	TGTGCCAGCAGCCAAGAAACTAGCGGAACAGATACGCAGTATTTT	CASSQETSGTDTQYF
TRBV7-8	NA	TRBJ2-7	many	TGTGCCAGCAGCCCAGATCCGGGACGTTCCTACGAGCAGTACTTC	CASSPDPGRSYEQYF
TRBV6-2/TRBV6-3	TRBD1	TRBJ2-1	few	TGTGCCAGCATCACAGGGGGCGAGGGCTACCATGAGCAGTTCTTC	CASITGGEGYHEQFF
TRBV7-6	TRBD1	TRBJ1-3	once	TGTGCCAGCGGTTCGGGGGGACAGAAAGAATTGAGTAGAAACACCATATATTTT	CASGSGGQKELSRNTIYF
TRBV4-2	NA	TRBJ1-5	NA	TGTGCCAGCAGCCTCTCCAAGGGTCTGGGCAATCAGCCCCAGCATTTT	CASSLSKGLGNQPQHF
TRBV12-3/TRBV12-4	NA	TRBJ1-6	many	TGTGCCAGCAGCGCCTCGCAAAGGAATTCACCCCTCCACTTT	CASSASQRNSPLHF
TRBV18	TRBD1	TRBJ1-2	many	TGTGCCAGCTCACCAGGGGACAGGGAAGGCTACACCTTC	CASSPGDREGYTF
TRBV7-8	NA	TRBJ1-2	few	TGTGCCAGCAGAGGGGCGAGGGGGAACTATGGCTACACCTTC	CASRGARGNYGYTF
TRBV19	NA	TRBJ1-5	NA	TGTGCCAGTAGTATGGGGACCACGAGCAATCAGCCCCAGCATTTT	CASSMGTTSNQPQHF
TRBV20-1	TRBD1	TRBJ1-4	NA	TGCAGTGCTAGAGATGCAGGGGGCGATGAAAAACTGTTTTTT	CSARDAGGDEKLFF
TRBV5-6	TRBD2	TRBJ2-7	many	TGTGCCAGCACCATTTCTCCCACTAGCGGGGCCCCCTACGAGCAGTACTTC	CASTISPTSGAPYEQYF
TRBV5-1	NA	TRBJ2-3	many	TGCGCCAGCAGCTTGGTTCCCACAGATACGCAGTATTTT	CASSLVPTDTQYF
TRBV10-2	NA	TRBJ1-1	few	TGCGCCAGCAGAGACGTGAACACTGAAGCTTTCTTT	CASRDVNTEAFF
TRBV30	NA	TRBJ2-3	few	TGTGCCTGGAGGGCCGGGGGCTATGCAGATACGCAGTATTTT	CAWRAGGYADTQYF
TRBV20-1	TRBD1	TRBJ2-3	few	TGCAGTGCTCAAGACAGGGCGAGCACAGATACGCAGTATTTT	CSAQDRASTDTQYF
TRBV7-8	TRBD2	TRBJ2-7	NA	TGTGCCAGCAGCTTAACTCTCCGGGGAGGGTCCGAGCAGTACTTC	CASSLTLRGGSEQYF
TRBV5-1	TRBD2	TRBJ2-6	few	TGCGCCAGCAGCTTGGAGGCGGGAGCGGGGGCCAACGTCCTGACTTTC	CASSLEAGAGANVLTF
TRBV6-1	NA	TRBJ2-5	NA	TGTGCCAGCAGTCGGTCGGGTGGGGGGGCCGTGGAGACCCAGTACTTC	CASSRSGGGAVETQYF
TRBV10-3	TRBD1	TRBJ1-2	many	TGTGCCTCTGGACAGGGCTATGGCTACACCTTC	CASGQGYGYTF
TRBV12-3/TRBV12-4	NA	TRBJ2-5	NA	TGTGCCAGCAGTATTCACCGGGACCTTCTGGGAGAGACCCAGTACTTC	CASSIHRDLLGETQYF